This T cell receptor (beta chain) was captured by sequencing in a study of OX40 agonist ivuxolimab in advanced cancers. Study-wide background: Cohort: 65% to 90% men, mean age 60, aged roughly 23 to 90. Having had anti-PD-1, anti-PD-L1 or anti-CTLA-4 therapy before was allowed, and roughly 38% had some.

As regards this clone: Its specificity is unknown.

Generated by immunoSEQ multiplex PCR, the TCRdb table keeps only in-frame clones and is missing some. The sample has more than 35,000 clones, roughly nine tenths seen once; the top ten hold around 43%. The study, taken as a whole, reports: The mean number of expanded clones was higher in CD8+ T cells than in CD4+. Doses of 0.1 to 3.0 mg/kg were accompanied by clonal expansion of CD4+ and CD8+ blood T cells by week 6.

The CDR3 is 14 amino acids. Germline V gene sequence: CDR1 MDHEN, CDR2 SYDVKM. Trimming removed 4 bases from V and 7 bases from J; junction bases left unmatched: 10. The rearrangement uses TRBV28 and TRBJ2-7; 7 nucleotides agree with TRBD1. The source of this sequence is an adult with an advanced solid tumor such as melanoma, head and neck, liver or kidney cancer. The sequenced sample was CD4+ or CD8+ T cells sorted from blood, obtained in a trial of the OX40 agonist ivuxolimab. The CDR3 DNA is TGTGCCAGCAGTTCGAGGACAGGCACTGAAGAGCAGTACTTC. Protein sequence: CASSSRTGTEEQYF. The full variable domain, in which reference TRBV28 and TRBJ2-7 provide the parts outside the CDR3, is DVKVTQSSRYLVKRTGEKVFLECVQDMDHENMFWYRQDPGLGLRLIYFSYDVKMKEKGDIPEGYSVSREKKERFSLILESASTNQTSMYLCASSSRTGTEEQYFGPGTRLTVT.